Below, 2 T cell receptor beta chains from the same sample are listed, as sequenced in a study of blood T cell repertoires in COVID-19 (dated by TCRdb to 2018 to 2020). The library was obtained by the immunoSEQ multiplex PCR assay. TCRdb limited this immuneACCESS table to in-frame rearrangements with V and J called. A share of clones is missing; checked studies link under half to unresolved V genes, and the rest is unexplained. The sample table holds some 200,000 clones, of which 94% were seen once. Around 0.8% of the sample lies in the top ten. Sequenced sample: peripheral blood. The receptors shown here come from a man aged 30-40 years with COVID-19, enrolled during active disease.

The chain carries TRBV12-3 or TRBV12-4 and TRBJ1-5; D may be TRBD1 (5 bases). There are 13 residues in the CDR3. Deletions cut 3 bases from V and 6 bases from J, with 9 bases between. CDR3 protein: CASSLIGAQPQHF. The CDR3 coding sequence is TGTGCCAGCAGTTTGATTGGGGCTCAGCCCCAGCATTTT.

The chain has TRBV5-4 and TRBJ2-7; D is perhaps TRBD1 (5 bases). The germline gives CDR1 SGHNT, CDR2 YYREEE (reference sequence). Trimming removed 4 bases at V and 2 bases at J, with 16 bases between. The CDR3 covers 15 residues. CDR3 protein: CASSLKQEPTYEQYF. The CDR3 region has the DNA TGTGCCAGCAGCCTTAAACAGGAACCTACCTACGAGCAGTACTTC.